This T cell receptor (beta chain) was sequenced during a study of blood T cell repertoires in COVID-19. The overall study: COVID-19 samples, acute and convalescent, were from the United States, Italy and Spain. The cDNA or gDNA used as material had been derived from T cells, B-cell-depleted T cells, or PBMCs.

Under the authors' procedure: Using reference gene primer amplification, nucleated cell counts were estimated. Sequencing used immunoSEQ multiplex PCR; TCRdb keeps in-frame clones, though not all of them. V, J and clone size reflect that table, while D and trimming were determined from the DNA. The top ten hold about a fifth of the sample, which has fewer than 200,000 clones, about 80% seen once. Details on this clone: At one of its ends the junction is not consistent with the germline gene, which may arise from a read error.

This CDR3 has 13 residues. CDR1 and CDR2 (germline): WSHSY, SAAADI. What was sequenced was peripheral blood. The rearrangement links TRBV10-2 to TRBJ2-7; 14 nucleotides agree with TRBD2. The origin of this receptor is a woman at least 80 years old with acute or convalescent COVID-19. CDR3 in DNA: TGCGCCAGCAGTGGGGGACTAGCGGGAGTTGTCCTCTTC. This translates into CASSGGLAGVVLF.